This record concerns one TCR beta chain sequence. Its antigen is not known. Relative to the germline gene, one junction end is altered; a read error may explain this. TCRdb fed the RT-PCR reads into MiXCR, producing one record per CDR3 protein. The sample lists hundreds of thousands of distinct CDR3 sequences, approximately 17% seen once, with about a tenth in the top ten. This entry is derived from a study of response to subunit inactivated influenza vaccine. Findings and limits, study-wide: Researchers suggested that each seasonal influenza vaccination recruits few new T cells.

Germline assignment: CDR1 SGHDN and CDR2 FVKESK. This CDR3 has 14 amino acids. The sample consisted of PBMCs from blood, taken more than 4 days after vaccination. This receptor was obtained from a man in his fifties or sixties who received an inactivated influenza vaccine. This chain connects TRBV14 to TRBJ2-2; no firm D call. In DNA form, the CDR3 reads TGTGCCGGCAGCCAAGGGTTCGTACCCGGGGAGCTGTTTTTT. Its protein product is CAGSQGFVPGELFF.